This TCR beta chain was profiled in a study of T cell responses to AZD1222 COVID-19 vaccine. Overall study findings and caveats: Reportedly, nearly half of unique spike TCRs recognized epitopes outside B.1.351/B.1.1.7 mutations. The donor group comprised mostly white British people and more females; the analysis possibly underestimated clonal diversity. Baseline seropositivity occurred in only a handful of AZD1222 recipients.

TCRdb keeps only in-frame clones here, not all; method: immunoSEQ multiplex PCR. The sample lists roughly 100,000 clones; 82% were seen once. This clone was observed a few times. Its antigen is currently unknown. Germline CDR1 LNHDA, CDR2 SQIVND (reference sequence). Between the trimmed V and J ends, which lost 4 bases and 2 bases, there was a span of 1 base. The CDR3 runs 11 residues. The chain carries TRBV19 and TRBJ2-3; unclear D gene. The origin of this receptor is an adult in good health. The specimen was peripheral blood, collected on day 0 of AZD1222 vaccination. DNA for the CDR3: TGTGCCAGTAGTAACACAGATACGCAGTATTTT. Amino acid sequence: CASSNTDTQYF. The full variable domain, with the rest looked up from reference TRBV19 and TRBJ2-3, is DGGITQSPKYLFRKEGQNVTLSCEQNLNHDAMYWYRQDPGQGLRLIYYSQIVNDFQKGDIAEGYSVSREKKESFPLTVTSAQKNPTAFYLCASSNTDTQYFGPGTRLTVL.